Listed below are T cell receptor beta chains from one sample, sequenced in a study of identical twins. TCRdb redid the calling of the 5' RACE reads with MiXCR, one entry per CDR3 protein. The data hold about 530,000 distinct CDR3 sequences, with 13% to 15% observed a single time. These data were likewise used in another study, on yellow fever vaccine responses in identical twins.

The specimen was CD4+ T cells sorted from blood. These receptors came from a woman younger than 30 in good health. Each CDR3 is given with its conserved first and last residue. The D gene is left open where the match is weak. Some rows have no size entry. The others give once, few or many, or a class for an expanded clone.

D gene	V gene	CDR3 length	clone size	J gene	CDR3 DNA	CDR3 protein
-	TRBV20-1	14	few	TRBJ2-3	TGCAGTGCTGGGACGGATTCCAGCACAGATACGCAGTATTTT	CSAGTDSSTDTQYF
-	TRBV19	13	-	TRBJ1-1	TGTGCCAGTAGTATCGGCAGGAACACTGAAGCTTTCTTT	CASSIGRNTEAFF
TRBD1	TRBV5-1	18	-	TRBJ1-2	TGCGCCAGCAGCTCAACCCGGACAGGGGCTTTCCCGTACTATGGCTACACCTTC	CASSSTRTGAFPYYGYTF
-	TRBV5-1	16	-	TRBJ2-4	TGCGCCAGCAGCCTACAGGGAGCACAGGCCAAAAACATTCAGTACTTC	CASSLQGAQAKNIQYF
-	TRBV14	15	few	TRBJ2-1	TGTGCCAGCAGCCCGGGGCGGGTCAGCTACAATGAGCAGTTCTTC	CASSPGRVSYNEQFF
TRBD1	TRBV4-1	14	-	TRBJ1-2	TGCGCCAGCAGCCTGGGACAGGGGGCCTATGGCTACACCTTC	CASSLGQGAYGYTF
TRBD2	TRBV5-1	16	-	TRBJ2-3	TGCGCCAGCAGCTTTAATAGCGGGGGGGCCGGAGATACGCAGTATTTT	CASSFNSGGAGDTQYF
-	TRBV3-1	16	-	TRBJ2-1	TGTGCCAGCAGCCAAGGTCGTGTACTCGTAAACAATGAGCAGTTCTTC	CASSQGRVLVNNEQFF
TRBD2	TRBV20-1	17	-	TRBJ2-3	TGCAGTGCTGCCCAATGGACTAGCGGGACTAGCACAGATACGCAGTATTTT	CSAAQWTSGTSTDTQYF
TRBD2	TRBV5-1	14	-	TRBJ2-7	TGCGCCAGCAGCTTCGCGGGAGGGCCTGGAGAGCAGTACTTC	CASSFAGGPGEQYF
-	TRBV10-3	14	few	TRBJ2-5	TGTGCCATCAGTGAGAGGTGGGGTTGGGAGACCCAGTACTTC	CAISERWGWETQYF
-	TRBV4-2	14	-	TRBJ1-6	TGTGCCAGCAGCCAAGCTCTGGGTAATTCACCCCTCCACTTT	CASSQALGNSPLHF
-	TRBV5-1	16	-	TRBJ1-6	TGCGCCAGCAGCTTGGACTTATCAGGCTATAATTCACCCCTCCACTTT	CASSLDLSGYNSPLHF
TRBD1	TRBV4-2	15	-	TRBJ2-5	TGTGCCAGCAGCCAACCCGGGACAGGGGATGAGACCCAGTACTTC	CASSQPGTGDETQYF
TRBD1	TRBV7-3	16	-	TRBJ1-1	TGTGCCAGCAGCATAACCGGGACAGTAAAGAACACTGAAGCTTTCTTT	CASSITGTVKNTEAFF
-	TRBV3-1	11	many	TRBJ2-1	TGTGCCAGCAGCGTAAACAATGAGCAGTTCTTC	CASSVNNEQFF
TRBD1	TRBV6-1	14	-	TRBJ1-4	TGTGCCAGCAGGAAGGACAGGGCCTATGAAAAACTGTTTTTT	CASRKDRAYEKLFF
-	TRBV20-1	13	few	TRBJ1-5	TGCAGTGCTAGAAGAGGGGGGCATCAGCCCCAGCATTTT	CSARRGGHQPQHF
-	TRBV4-1	14	few	TRBJ2-2	TGCGCCAGCAGCCAAGCTGCGGACACCGGGGAGCTGTTTTTT	CASSQAADTGELFF
-	TRBV20-1	11	-	TRBJ2-5	TGCAGTGCTACAGGGGTAGAGACCCAGTACTTC	CSATGVETQYF
TRBD2	TRBV3-1	15	few	TRBJ2-7	TGTGCCAGCAGCCCCATCTTGGCTAGCGGAAACGAGCAGTACTTC	CASSPILASGNEQYF
-	TRBV4-1	15	many	TRBJ2-7	TGCGCCAGCAGCCAAGGGATTCACCCTCTCTACGAGCAGTACTTC	CASSQGIHPLYEQYF
-	TRBV10-3	13	-	TRBJ2-1	TGTGCCATCAGGGGTCTCTACTACAATGAGCAGTTCTTC	CAIRGLYYNEQFF
-	TRBV12-3/TRBV12-4	14	-	TRBJ1-5	TGTGCCAGCACCACGGGGCATAGCAATCAGCCCCAGCATTTT	CASTTGHSNQPQHF
-	TRBV28	15	-	TRBJ2-2	TGTGCCAGCTATTCTCAGGGGGGGAACACCGGGGAGCTGTTTTTT	CASYSQGGNTGELFF
-	TRBV24-1	14	few	TRBJ2-1	TGTGCCACCAGTAGCGGGTCTCCCTACAATGAGCAGTTCTTC	CATSSGSPYNEQFF
TRBD2	TRBV10-3	16	once	TRBJ2-5	TGTGCCATCAGTGATCAAGGGACTAGCTATCAAGAGACCCAGTACTTC	CAISDQGTSYQETQYF
-	TRBV10-1	14	few	TRBJ2-2	TGCGCCAGCAGGACTGACAGCAACACCGGGGAGCTGTTTTTT	CASRTDSNTGELFF
TRBD1	TRBV12-3/TRBV12-4	15	few	TRBJ1-1	TGTGCCAGCAGGGAGACAGGGGGGACGAACACTGAAGCTTTCTTT	CASRETGGTNTEAFF
-	TRBV5-1	16	few	TRBJ2-6	TGCGCCAGCAGCCCGGGACTGTCCTCTGGGGCCAACGTCCTGACTTTC	CASSPGLSSGANVLTF
-	TRBV5-1	13	many	TRBJ2-5	TGCGCCAGCAGTGGAGGCGGAAAAGAGACCCAGTACTTC	CASSGGGKETQYF
-	TRBV15	15	-	TRBJ2-1	TGTGCCACCAGCAGAGCCAGGGGAGTCTACAATGAGCAGTTCTTC	CATSRARGVYNEQFF
TRBD2	TRBV6-2/TRBV6-3	21	-	TRBJ2-5	TGTGCCAGCAGTCCATCAACCGGCATCTCCGGGACTAGCGCCTCCCAAGAGACCCAGTACTTC	CASSPSTGISGTSASQETQYF
-	TRBV27	15	-	TRBJ2-4	TGTGCCAGCAGTCCAACTACGGTAGCCAAAAACATTCAGTACTTC	CASSPTTVAKNIQYF
-	TRBV20-1	16	-	TRBJ2-2	TGCAGTGCTAGAGATGGATTGCGAGCGAACACCGGGGAGCTGGTTTTT	CSARDGLRANTGELVF
-	TRBV15	11	many	TRBJ2-1	TGTGCCACCAGCAGACTAGCGGAGCAGTTCTTC	CATSRLAEQFF
TRBD2	TRBV20-1	11	-	TRBJ2-3	TGCAGTGCCCACACTAGCGGGGAGCAGTATTTT	CSAHTSGEQYF
-	TRBV14	14	few	TRBJ2-7	TGTGCCAGCAGCCAGCTTTCCCGGGCCTACGAGCAGTACTTC	CASSQLSRAYEQYF
-	TRBV25-1	11	-	TRBJ2-5	TGTGCCAGCAGTGAATATGAGACCCAGTACTTC	CASSEYETQYF
-	TRBV3-1	16	few	TRBJ2-1	TGTGCCAGCAGCCAAGATTTGAGGGTTTCCTACAATGAGCAGTTCTTC	CASSQDLRVSYNEQFF
TRBD1	TRBV5-1	16	many	TRBJ1-1	TGCGCCAGCAGCTTGGGAGGGACAGGGGTGAACACTGAAGCTTTCTTT	CASSLGGTGVNTEAFF
-	TRBV12-3/TRBV12-4	12	-	TRBJ1-2	TGTGCCAGCGGCGTCGGGGGCTATGGCTACACCTTC	CASGVGGYGYTF